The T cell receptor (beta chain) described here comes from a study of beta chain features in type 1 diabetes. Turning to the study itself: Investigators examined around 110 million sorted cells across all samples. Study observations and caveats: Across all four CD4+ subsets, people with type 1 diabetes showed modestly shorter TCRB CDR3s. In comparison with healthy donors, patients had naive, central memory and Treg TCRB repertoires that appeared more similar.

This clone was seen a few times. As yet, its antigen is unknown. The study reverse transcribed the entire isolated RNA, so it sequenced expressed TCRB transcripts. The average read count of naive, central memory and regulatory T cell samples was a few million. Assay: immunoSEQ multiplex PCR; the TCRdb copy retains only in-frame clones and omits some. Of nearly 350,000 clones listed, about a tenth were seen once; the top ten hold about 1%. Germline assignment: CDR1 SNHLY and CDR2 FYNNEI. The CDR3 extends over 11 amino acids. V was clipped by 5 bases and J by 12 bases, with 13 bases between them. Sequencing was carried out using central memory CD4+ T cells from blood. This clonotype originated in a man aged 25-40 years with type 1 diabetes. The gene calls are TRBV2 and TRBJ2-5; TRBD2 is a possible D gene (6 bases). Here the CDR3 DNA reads TGTGCCAGCAGTCCGACGGAGGGAGAGTACTTC. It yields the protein CASSPTEGEYF.